The entry below gives a single TCR beta chain sequence along with its context. Which antigen it targets is not known. No clone much larger than this one lies a single base away; base qualities are absent. The data belong to a study of cytomegalovirus exposure and HLA in healthy donors (dated by TCRdb to between 2016 and 2019). Broadly, across the study: An earlier analysis of approximately 640 of the donors reported about 290 Gb of sequence data and 117 million unique TCR beta sequences from 150 million to 200 million T cells. A later analysis re-analyzed previously published TCR beta repertoires from about 600 donors and added high-resolution HLA genotyping to study TCR occurrence patterns. Class I and class II HLA loci were covered by the typing at four-digit resolution. Among the roughly 390 genotyped donors, 81% belonged to the genetic ancestry cluster associated with self-reported Caucasian donors. The T cell repertoires of under 750 subjects were profiled by immunosequencing and related to cytomegalovirus serostatus. To predict cytomegalovirus infection status, the study combined high-throughput TCR immunosequencing, statistical association of individual TCRs with disease status, and machine learning. Roughly 5 DR-DQ haplotypes were handled as single units for association and clustering, since linkage in the cohort was strong. Around 300 gigabases of sequencing data and roughly 90 million unique TCR sequences were included in an early release covering around 650 HLA-typed donors. Besides the first cohort of more than 650 subjects, a separate validation cohort made up of 120 different subjects was used. A later genetic analysis used genome-wide SNP genotypes for 398 of the 666 donors, treating that subset as a discovery cohort. To decide whether each TCR beta V gene segment behaved as functional or pseudogenic, an earlier analysis of nearly 600 of the donors relied on high-throughput TCR beta sequencing. Typing coverage differed by locus: A, B, C, DRB1 and DQB1 were typed in roughly 629-640 donors, DQA1 in about 500, DPA1 in nearly 610, and DPB1 in 450 to 490. Alongside the repertoire data, information on donor age, sex, ethnicity and CMV serostatus was compiled. The aim of the study was to test whether cataloging public T cell receptors could identify signatures of past pathogen exposure. Every repertoire in the discovery cohort had been generated on one and the same sequencing platform. Rather than drawing on any new phenotypic data, the later analysis identified candidate immune exposures from TCR beta sequences and the way those sequences occurred across donors. Across about 380 genotyped donors of the cohort, an average of approximately 240,000 unique TCR beta nucleotide sequences per donor were sequenced, and roughly 18% of those sequences were non-productive. The study at large found these results: The classifier was reported to diagnose cytomegalovirus status with high specificity and sensitivity in both the original cohort and the validation cohort. According to a later analysis, TCR association rates differed among HLA loci, with DRB1 alleles showing the most associated TCRs and HLA-C alleles showing the fewest. Roughly uniform sequencing depth across donors was assumed in presence/absence analyses, although this assumption may not hold. Seventeen rarely observed V segments, including chromosome 9 orphons, were excluded from the earlier analysis of about 600 of the donors because counts were too low. In a later analysis, several top co-occurrence clusters were reported to appear linked to parvovirus B19, influenza, CMV and Epstein-Barr virus. Some IMGT-functional V segments, including TRBV6-2 and TRBV6-3, could not be distinguished by the 87-base-pair reads and were therefore excluded. Immune exposure information for the cohort was limited to CMV serostatus. A later analysis found that HLA-associated TCR beta chains were more clonally expanded and had lower generation probabilities than equally common non-associated chains. A cluster of highly shared sequence variants was judged likely to be a technical artifact of the sequencing pipeline. Correlated functional status among segregating V segments might reflect linkage disequilibrium, but an unknown experimental factor could not be ruled out. Assigning TCR associations to individual alleles was difficult when HLA alleles, especially DR and DQ, strongly co-occurred. A later genetic analysis associated a missense DCLRE1C variant with V-gene and J-gene trimming of TCR beta chains, and an independent cohort replicated the association. Most TCR sequences were seen in very few donors, while some public TCRs were found in many individuals. In a later analysis, over 15,000 TCR beta sequences were associated with specific HLA alleles at a false discovery rate of 0.05. Because HLA typing was unavailable for some donors at each locus, only the typed subset was used in association tests. In a later genetic analysis, fewer N-insertions in productive TCRs were reported among donors in an Asian-associated ancestry cluster than the 666-donor mean. A further reported finding was that TCR beta sequences accurately predicted the HLA-A and HLA-B alleles for most subjects in the first cohort. In this cohort, only TCR beta chains were sequenced, and detectable features were limited by the absence of alpha or paired-chain data. Most CMV-associated TCR beta chains appeared to be HLA-restricted in a later analysis, and the HLA associations seemed to be driven largely by CMV exposure. The authors suggested that the approach could potentially be extended to other disease states and immunological phenotypes. In an earlier analysis of fewer than 750 of the donors, most TCR beta V segments were observed in productive rearrangements about 90% or about 30% of the time, broadly matching IMGT annotations. A few of the identified cytomegalovirus-associated TCR beta chains were confirmed in vitro to be specific for cytomegalovirus antigens. The study listed 164 TCR beta chains as associated with cytomegalovirus.

In total, 666 healthy bone marrow donors made up the cohort. At the time of sampling, every cohort member was nominally healthy, though immune exposures that went unrecorded were likely present. The donor tested CMV seropositive, placing the donor among the roughly 300 seropositive members of the cohort. Each donor provided a peripheral blood sample, and peripheral blood mononuclear cells were used for TCR beta sequencing. The Qiagen DNeasy Blood Extraction Kit was used to extract genomic DNA from the blood cell samples. The germline V gene gives CDR1 as SGHTA and CDR2 as FQGTGA. The CDR3 runs 13 amino acids, cysteine and phenylalanine included. The sequence is cut down to CDR3 DNA, 39 bases in frame from base 1. The junction shows trimming of 4 bases on V and 10 bases on J, plus 14 bases between the germline ends. Libraries were made using the immunoSEQ multiplex PCR assay. The multiplex PCR relied on a mix of 60 forward primers for TCR Vbeta segments and 13 reverse primers for TCR Jbeta segments. The CDR3 region of rearranged TCR beta genes was amplified from genomic DNA by a multiplex PCR assay. The Illumina HiSeq System was used to sequence the amplified TCR beta libraries as 87-base-pair reads. Per the authors' processing: Across the 666 repertoires, a later analysis counted approximately 83 million unique TCR beta chains, around 11 million of which were shared by at least two donors. Raw reads were error-corrected and collapsed into unique sequences by a nearest-neighbor algorithm in which closely related sequences were merged to remove PCR and sequencing errors. CDR3 sequences were aligned to IMGT reference sequences to assign V, D and J gene segments. Each retained sequence needed at least a six-nucleotide match to both a V gene segment and a J gene segment. Rearrangements were called productive when the CDR3 lacked stop codons and stayed in frame with V and J; all others were non-productive. Following IMGT convention, CDR3 was defined as the stretch from the second conserved V-encoded cysteine to the conserved J-encoded phenylalanine. In an earlier analysis of more than 550 of the donors, sequences lacking an unambiguous match to a single V gene segment were excluded. An earlier analysis of several hundred of the donors called V segments functional above 56.7% productive rearrangements and segregating when the between-donor standard deviation exceeded 5%. A statistical classification framework was developed to diagnose cytomegalovirus status using the catalog of TCR beta chain sequences. In a later analysis, V and J genes were assigned by comparing TCR nucleotide sequences against IMGT/GENE-DB human TR gene sequences. Using the TCRdist pipeline, a later analysis assigned CDR3 sequences along with most-parsimonious VDJ recombination scenarios. In a later analysis, every TCR beta chain was defined by the combination of its CDR3 amino acid sequence and its V-gene family, and reads without a unique V-gene family were dropped. As a way to deal with suspected cross-contamination and a sequencing artifact, a later analysis dropped 500 to 700 nucleotide sequences that were highly shared and had low generation probability. In a later analysis, a clonal expansion index was calculated for each public chain from normalized within-repertoire ranks of inferred template counts. In a later analysis, generation probabilities were computed using a VDJ recombination model fitted to out-of-frame rearrangements, and the results were checked against IGoR. A later analysis scored TCR-TCR, TCR-HLA and TCR-CMV co-occurrence with hypergeometric tests, applying a repertoire-size bias correction to TCR pairs. In a later analysis, false discovery rates were estimated by permuting HLA or CMV assignments 20 times. In a later analysis, co-occurring TCRs were grouped with DBSCAN, and TCRdist sequence similarity was added when clustering was performed within HLA-allele-positive subsets. Repertoires with fewer than 30,000 or more than 120,000 public chains were left out of co-occurrence clustering, as were four to six repertoires with anomalous nucleotide sharing. In its TCRdb copy, this immuneACCESS table keeps in-frame sequences only and misses some clones. Where compared with another copy, unresolved V genes explain less than half of these, and the others have no known cause. That table gives V, J and clone size, and the DNA gave D and trimming. The sample profile shows some 120,000 clones; about three quarters of them were found once. In total, the top ten clones hold 13% of the sample.

Sequenced: PBMCs. The V and J segments used are TRBV7-3 and TRBJ2-1; TRBD2 is a weak D gene call, 6 bases matching. This TCR was sampled from a woman aged 60 to 75 in good health and CMV-seropositive. The nucleotides are TGTGCCAGCAGCTGGGACTTCCGGCGGGAGCAGTTCTTC. It translates to CASSWDFRREQFF.